This T cell receptor (beta chain) was retrieved from a study of T cells in Graves' hyperthyroidism and ophthalmopathy. CDR3 length equals 18 residues. Germline CDR1 reads SEHNR; CDR2 reads FQNEAQ (reference sequence). RNA transcripts yielded amplified TCR beta CDR3 regions. First-round RT-PCR targeting the TCR CDR3 was performed with the HTBI primer set. TCRdb redid the calling of the multiplex PCR reads with MiXCR, one entry per CDR3 protein. The profile shows a few hundred thousand distinct CDR3 sequences, about 15% of them singletons. Study-level points and caveats: Blood also held most thyroid clonotypes expanded beyond 0.001.

The study excluded patients with uncontrolled infection, other autoimmune disease, pregnancy or lactation. The sample of blood was obtained at first hyperthyroidism diagnosis (before any ophthalmopathy symptoms). Points on this clonotype: No antigen is known for it. A much more abundant neighbour one base away suggests this may be a read error.

This rearrangement joins TRBV7-9 to TRBJ2-2, with D possibly being TRBD2 (6 bases). This clonotype originated in a woman in her 30s with Graves' hyperthyroidism that later progressed to Graves' ophthalmopathy. Source material: blood. As DNA, the CDR3 is TGTGCCAGCAGCGATCGAGGGTTGGCTCTACTATACACCGGGGGGCTGTTTTTT. The encoded protein is CASSDRGLALLYTGGLFF.